Listed below are T cell receptor beta chains from one sample, sequenced in a study of T cell responses to AZD1222 COVID-19 vaccine. Clones were sequenced by immunoSEQ multiplex PCR, and TCRdb holds only the in-frame ones, with some missing. The table includes about 92,000 clones, 88% detected once. This sample comprised peripheral blood, obtained on day 0 of AZD1222 vaccination. The source is an adult in good health. Both conserved end residues are part of each CDR3. A D gene is named only where the DNA matches it firmly. The size of a clone is reported for some rows only, either as once, few or many, or as a class for expanded clones.

TRBD1,TRBJ1-2,-,TRBV5-1,TGCGCCAGCAGTCAACCGGGACAGGGGGTTGGTGGCTACACCTTC,CASSQPGQGVGGYTF
-,TRBJ1-1,-,TRBV19,TGTGCCAGTCATCGGCCGGGGCCCACTGAAGCTTTCTTT,CASHRPGPTEAFF
-,TRBJ2-6,-,TRBV2,TGTGCCAGCATCCCGACCCGGGGCTCTGGGGCCAACGTCCTGACTTTC,CASIPTRGSGANVLTF
TRBD2,TRBJ2-6,-,TRBV7-6,TGTGCCAGCAGCTTAGTTAGCGGGAGTACCGGGGCCAACGTCCTGACTTTC,CASSLVSGSTGANVLTF
-,TRBJ1-4,-,TRBV3-1/TRBV3-2,TGTGCCAGCAGCCAAGAGGGACGACGTGCATCGCTGTTTTTT,CASSQEGRRASLFF
TRBD1,TRBJ1-1,once,TRBV11-3,TGTGCCAGCAGCCGGGACAGAGGGACTGAAGCTTTCTTT,CASSRDRGTEAFF
-,TRBJ2-3,-,TRBV5-6,TGTGCCAGCAGCTTGGGACAGGTTGGGGCCTATTCGCAGTATTTT,CASSLGQVGAYSQYF
-,TRBJ2-5,-,TRBV30,TGTGCCTGGAGGCCGGGCTCCCAAGAGACCCAGTACTTC,CAWRPGSQETQYF
-,TRBJ1-2,-,TRBV28,TGTGCCAGCAGTTTCATCCAGGGCTATGGCTACACCTTC,CASSFIQGYGYTF
-,TRBJ2-2,-,TRBV5-1,TGCGCCAGCCGTTTCTACCTACGGAACACCGGGGAGCTGTTTTTT,CASRFYLRNTGELFF
TRBD1,TRBJ2-5,-,TRBV5-1,TGCGCCAGCAGCTTGGCCGGACAGGGTGAGACCCAGTACTTC,CASSLAGQGETQYF
-,TRBJ2-1,-,TRBV6-4,TGTGCCAGCAGCCAGGACACTAACAATGAGCAGTTCTTC,CASSQDTNNEQFF
-,TRBJ2-3,-,TRBV30,TGTGCCTGGAGTGTACTAGGACCAGATACGCAGTATTTT,CAWSVLGPDTQYF
TRBD1,TRBJ2-5,-,TRBV27,TGTGCCAGCAGTTTCGGACAGGGGGGGGAGACCCAGTACTTC,CASSFGQGGETQYF
-,TRBJ1-1,-,TRBV12-3/TRBV12-4,TGTGCCAGCAGTTTATTAGGGGGCACTGAAGCTTTCTTT,CASSLLGGTEAFF
-,TRBJ2-7,-,TRBV28,TGTGCCAGCAGTCCCACCGGCAACCGGGTTCCCTACGAGCAGTACTTC,CASSPTGNRVPYEQYF
-,TRBJ1-2,-,TRBV9,TGTGCCAGCAGCGGAGGACGGGATGGCTATGGCTACACCTTC,CASSGGRDGYGYTF
-,TRBJ1-1,-,TRBV19,TGTGCCAGTAGTGCGTTCCGGACAGTGAACACTGAAGCTTTCTTT,CASSAFRTVNTEAFF
TRBD1,TRBJ1-3,many,TRBV11-3,TGTGCCAGCAGCCCCGGACAGGGGCCCGGAAACACCATATATTTT,CASSPGQGPGNTIYF
-,TRBJ1-5,-,TRBV4-1,TGCGCCAGCAGCCAAGATCTAGGCCAGCCCCAGCATTTT,CASSQDLGQPQHF
TRBD1,TRBJ1-1,-,TRBV18,TGTGCCAGCTCACCGCAGGGGGAGGGCACTGAAGCTTTCTTT,CASSPQGEGTEAFF
-,TRBJ2-1,few,TRBV6-5,TGTGCCAGCAGGCGGCGGGCTTCCAATGAGCAGTTCTTC,CASRRRASNEQFF
-,TRBJ2-6,-,TRBV27,TGTGCCAGCAGTAACTCTGGGGCCAACGTCCTGACTTTC,CASSNSGANVLTF
TRBD2,TRBJ2-2,-,TRBV12-3/TRBV12-4,TGTGCCAGCAGTTGGGAGGGTCCCGGGGAGCTGTTTTTT,CASSWEGPGELFF
-,TRBJ2-3,-,TRBV9,TGTGCCAGCAGCGCTCTGGGGGATACGCAGTATTTT,CASSALGDTQYF
TRBD1,TRBJ1-1,-,TRBV6-2/TRBV6-3,TGTGCCAGCAGTTACGGGACAGGGTCGGACACTGAAGCTTTCTTT,CASSYGTGSDTEAFF